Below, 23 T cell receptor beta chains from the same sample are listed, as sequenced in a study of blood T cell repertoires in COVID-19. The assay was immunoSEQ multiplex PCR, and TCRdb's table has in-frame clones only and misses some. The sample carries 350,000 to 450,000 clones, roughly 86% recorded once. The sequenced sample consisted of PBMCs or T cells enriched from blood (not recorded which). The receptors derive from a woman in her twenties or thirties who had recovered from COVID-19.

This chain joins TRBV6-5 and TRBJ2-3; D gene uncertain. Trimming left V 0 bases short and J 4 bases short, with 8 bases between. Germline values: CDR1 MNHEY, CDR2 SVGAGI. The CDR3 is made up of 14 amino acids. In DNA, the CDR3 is TGTGCCAGCAGTTACTCGATCTCAGCAGATACGCAGTATTTT. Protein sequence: CASSYSISADTQYF.

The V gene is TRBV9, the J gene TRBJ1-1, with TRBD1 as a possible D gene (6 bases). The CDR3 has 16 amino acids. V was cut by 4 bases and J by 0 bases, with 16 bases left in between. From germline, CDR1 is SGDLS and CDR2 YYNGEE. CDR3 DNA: TGTGCCAGCAGCAGGTTACGGACAGCAATGAACACTGAAGCTTTCTTT. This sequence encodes CASSRLRTAMNTEAFF.

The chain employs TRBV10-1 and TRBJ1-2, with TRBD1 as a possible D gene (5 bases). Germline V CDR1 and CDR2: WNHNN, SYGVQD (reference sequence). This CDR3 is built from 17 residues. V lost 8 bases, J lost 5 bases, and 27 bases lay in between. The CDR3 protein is CASPQRGRGLPPYGYTF. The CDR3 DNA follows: TGCGCCAGCCCCCAACGGGGGAGGGGCTTACCTCCGTATGGCTACACCTTC.

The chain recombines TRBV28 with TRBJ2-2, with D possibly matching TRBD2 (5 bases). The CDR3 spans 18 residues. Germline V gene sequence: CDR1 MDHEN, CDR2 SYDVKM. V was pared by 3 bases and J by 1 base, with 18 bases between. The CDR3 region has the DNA TGTGCCAGCAGTTTGCGAGGGAAGAAAGTGCTGAACACCGGGGAGCTGTTTTTT. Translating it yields CASSLRGKKVLNTGELFF.

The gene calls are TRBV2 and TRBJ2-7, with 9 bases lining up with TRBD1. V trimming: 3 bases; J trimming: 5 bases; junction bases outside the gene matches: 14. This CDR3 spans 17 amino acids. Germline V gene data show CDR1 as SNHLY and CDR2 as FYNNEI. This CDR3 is CASSEVGMGQGSHEQYF. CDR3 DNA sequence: TGTGCCAGCAGTGAGGTCGGAATGGGACAGGGTTCCCACGAGCAGTACTTC. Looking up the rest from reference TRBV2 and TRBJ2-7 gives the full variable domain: EPEVTQTPSHQVTQMGQEVILRCVPISNHLYFYWYRQILGQKVEFLVSFYNNEISEKSEIFDDQFSVERPDGSNFTLKIRSTKLEDSAMYFCASSEVGMGQGSHEQYFGPGTRLTVT.

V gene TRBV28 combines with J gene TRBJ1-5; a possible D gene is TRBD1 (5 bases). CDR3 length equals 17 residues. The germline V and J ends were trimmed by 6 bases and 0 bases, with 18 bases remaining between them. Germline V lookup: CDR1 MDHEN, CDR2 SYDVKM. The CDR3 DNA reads TGTGCCAGCAGCTCAGCCGGAGGGGCGTATAGCAATCAGCCCCAGCATTTT. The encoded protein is CASSSAGGAYSNQPQHF.

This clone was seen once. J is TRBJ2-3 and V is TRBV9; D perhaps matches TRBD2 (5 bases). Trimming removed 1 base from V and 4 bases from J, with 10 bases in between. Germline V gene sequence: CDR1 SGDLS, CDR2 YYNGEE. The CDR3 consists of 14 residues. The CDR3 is CASSVLGGPDTQYF. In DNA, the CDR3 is TGTGCCAGCAGCGTACTCGGAGGACCAGATACGCAGTATTTT.

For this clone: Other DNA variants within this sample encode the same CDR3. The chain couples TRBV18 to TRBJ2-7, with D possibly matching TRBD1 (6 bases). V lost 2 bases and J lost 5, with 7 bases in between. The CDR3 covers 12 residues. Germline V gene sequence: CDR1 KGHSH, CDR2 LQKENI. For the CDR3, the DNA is TGTGCCAGCTCACCAACAGGGAACGAGCAGTACTTC. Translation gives CASSPTGNEQYF.

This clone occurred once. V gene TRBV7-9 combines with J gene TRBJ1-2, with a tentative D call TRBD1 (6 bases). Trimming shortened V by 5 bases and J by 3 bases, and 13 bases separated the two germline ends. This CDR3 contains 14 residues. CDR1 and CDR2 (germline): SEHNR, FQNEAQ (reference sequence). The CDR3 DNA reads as TGTGCCAGCAGCATCCGGGGGGCGGACTATGGCTACACCTTC. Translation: CASSIRGADYGYTF.

The CDR3 sequence is CASSQARTTSPRFYEQYF. The CDR3, as DNA: TGTGCCAGCAGCCAAGCCAGGACAACCTCTCCTCGGTTCTACGAGCAGTACTTC. The chain joins TRBV14 to TRBJ2-7; D is possibly TRBD1 (5 bases). The CDR3 runs to 18 residues. V lost 1 base and J lost 3, with 22 bases in between. Germline V gene lookup returns CDR1 SGHDN and CDR2 FVKESK.

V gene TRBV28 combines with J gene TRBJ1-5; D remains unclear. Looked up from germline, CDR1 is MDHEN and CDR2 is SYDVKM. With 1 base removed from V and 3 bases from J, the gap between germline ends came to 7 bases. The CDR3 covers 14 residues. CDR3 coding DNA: TGTGCCAGCAGTTTATACCAGGCCAATCAGCCCCAGCATTTT. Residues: CASSLYQANQPQHF.

The DNA of the CDR3 is TGTGCCAGCAGTTACGCAACGTTAGCTAACTATGGCTACACCTTC. Protein sequence: CASSYATLANYGYTF. The chain joins TRBV6-5 to TRBJ1-2; D unclear. Germline V CDR1 and CDR2: MNHEY, SVGAGI. The CDR3 contains 15 residues. V lost 2 bases, J lost 0 bases, and 10 bases lay in between.

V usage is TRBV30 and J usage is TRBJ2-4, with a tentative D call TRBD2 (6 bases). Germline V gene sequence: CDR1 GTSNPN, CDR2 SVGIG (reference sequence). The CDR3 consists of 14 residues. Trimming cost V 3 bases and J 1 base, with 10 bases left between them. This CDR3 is CAWRDGGAKNIQYF. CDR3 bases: TGTGCCTGGAGAGATGGGGGGGCCAAAAACATTCAGTACTTC.

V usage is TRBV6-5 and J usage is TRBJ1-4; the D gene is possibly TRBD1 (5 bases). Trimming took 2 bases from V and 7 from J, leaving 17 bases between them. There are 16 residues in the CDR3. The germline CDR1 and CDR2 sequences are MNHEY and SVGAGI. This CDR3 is CASSYELQVYAEKLFF. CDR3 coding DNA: TGTGCCAGCAGTTACGAATTACAGGTGTATGCTGAAAAACTGTTTTTT.

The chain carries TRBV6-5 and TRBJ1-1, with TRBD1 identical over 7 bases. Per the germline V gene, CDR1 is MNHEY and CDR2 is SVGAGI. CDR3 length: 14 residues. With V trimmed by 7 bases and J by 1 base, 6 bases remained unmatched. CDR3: CASTYGTENTEAFF. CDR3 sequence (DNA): TGTGCCAGCACGTATGGGACAGAGAACACTGAAGCTTTCTTT.

Written as DNA, the CDR3 is TGTGCCAGCAGCGCTAACGACAGGACTGAAGCTTTCTTT. As protein: CASSANDRTEAFF. The chain employs TRBV9 and TRBJ1-1; a possible D gene is TRBD1 (6 bases). V was cut by 3 bases and J by 5 bases, with 11 bases left in between. The CDR3 is 13 amino acids. Germline V gene sequence: CDR1 SGDLS, CDR2 YYNGEE.

The CDR3 DNA follows: TGCGCCAGCAGCCCCGGGACAGGGAATTATCAACCTCACTATGGCTACACCTTC. This encodes CASSPGTGNYQPHYGYTF. The gene calls are TRBV4-1 and TRBJ1-2; 9 bases map to TRBD1. The trim removed 4 bases at V and 3 bases at J, leaving 15 bases unmatched. Germline-derived CDR1 and CDR2 are MGHRA and YSYEKL. The CDR3 runs to 18 residues.

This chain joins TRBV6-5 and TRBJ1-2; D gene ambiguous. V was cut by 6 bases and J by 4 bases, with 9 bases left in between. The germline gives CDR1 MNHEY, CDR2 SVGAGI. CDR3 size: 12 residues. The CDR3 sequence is CASSDGFYGYTF. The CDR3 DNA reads TGTGCCAGCAGCGACGGGTTCTATGGCTACACCTTC.

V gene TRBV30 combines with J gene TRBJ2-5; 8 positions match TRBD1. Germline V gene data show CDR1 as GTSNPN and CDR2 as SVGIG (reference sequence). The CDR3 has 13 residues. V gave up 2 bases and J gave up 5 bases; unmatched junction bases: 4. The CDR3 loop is CAWSPTGVETQYF. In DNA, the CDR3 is TGTGCCTGGAGTCCGACAGGGGTGGAGACCCAGTACTTC.

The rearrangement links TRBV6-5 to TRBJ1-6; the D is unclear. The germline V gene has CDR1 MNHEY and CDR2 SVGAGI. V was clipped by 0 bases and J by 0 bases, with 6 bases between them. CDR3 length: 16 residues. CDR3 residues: CASSYSRSSYNSPLHF. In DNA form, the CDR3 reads TGTGCCAGCAGTTACTCCCGGAGCTCCTATAATTCACCCCTCCACTTT.

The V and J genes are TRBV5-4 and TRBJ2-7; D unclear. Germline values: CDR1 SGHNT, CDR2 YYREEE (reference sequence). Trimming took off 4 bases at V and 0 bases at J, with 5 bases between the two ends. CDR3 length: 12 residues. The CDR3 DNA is TGTGCCAGCAGCCCAGACTCCTACGAGCAGTACTTC. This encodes CASSPDSYEQYF.

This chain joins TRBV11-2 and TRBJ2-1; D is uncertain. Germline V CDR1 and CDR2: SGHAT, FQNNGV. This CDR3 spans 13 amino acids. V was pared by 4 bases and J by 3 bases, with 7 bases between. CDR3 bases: TGTGCCAGCAGCTCCGAACTCTACAATGAGCAGTTCTTC. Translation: CASSSELYNEQFF.

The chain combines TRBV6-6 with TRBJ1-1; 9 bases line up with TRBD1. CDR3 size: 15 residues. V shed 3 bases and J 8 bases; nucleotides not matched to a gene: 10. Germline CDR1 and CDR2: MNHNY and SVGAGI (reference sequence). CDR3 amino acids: CASSYRTGGAGEAFF. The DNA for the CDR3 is TGTGCCAGCAGTTATCGCACAGGGGGCGCGGGAGAAGCTTTCTTT.